These T cell receptor beta chains were read from a single sample in a study of blood T cell repertoires in COVID-19. TCRdb's copy holds only in-frame clones and misses some; the assay was immunoSEQ multiplex PCR. The repertoire has about 240,000 clones, approximately 83% of them found once; the top ten carry 3% to 4%. Sequenced material: PBMCs or T cells enriched from blood (not recorded which). Source of these receptors: a woman in her 40s with acute COVID-19. CDR3s include the opening cysteine and the closing phenylalanine or tryptophan. Fields, in order: V gene, D gene, clone size, J gene, CDR3 DNA, CDR3 protein. A D gene is named only where the DNA matches it firmly. Where a row states a size, it is once, few, many or the class of an expanded clone; other rows omit it.

>TRBV19|NA|NA|TRBJ1-1
TGTGCCAGTAGTCGGACATTGAACACTGAAGCTTTCTTT
CASSRTLNTEAFF
>TRBV6-5|NA|NA|TRBJ2-3
TGTGCCAGCAGTACAGGACCCCGCACAGATACGCAGTATTTT
CASSTGPRTDTQYF
>TRBV27|NA|once|TRBJ1-2
TGTGCCAGCAGTAGACAGGCGAACTATGGCTACACCTTC
CASSRQANYGYTF
>TRBV6-5|TRBD2|NA|TRBJ2-1
TGTGCCAGCAGTTGGGGACTAGCTCTATACAATGAGCAGTTCTTC
CASSWGLALYNEQFF
>TRBV29-1|TRBD1|NA|TRBJ1-2
TGCAGCGTCAAGACAGGGGGCTCCCGCTATGGCTACACCTTC
CSVKTGGSRYGYTF
>TRBV11-2|NA|NA|TRBJ1-1
TGTGCCAGCAGCTTCCCCAAGACAGATAACACTGAAGCTTTCTTT
CASSFPKTDNTEAFF
>TRBV9|NA|NA|TRBJ1-1
TGTGCCAGCAGCTACTCCGGAGGGGAGGATAACGAAGCTTTCTTT
CASSYSGGEDNEAFF
>TRBV18|NA|NA|TRBJ1-6
TGTGCCAGCTCACCAGAACAGAATTCACCCCTCCACTTT
CASSPEQNSPLHF
>TRBV12-3/TRBV12-4|NA|few|TRBJ1-2
TGTGCCAGCAAGCCGGACTTCCTGTATGGCTACACCTTC
CASKPDFLYGYTF
>TRBV6-5|NA|NA|TRBJ2-7
TGTGCCAGCCTTTATGTAAACAGACCCTACGAGCAGTACTTC
CASLYVNRPYEQYF
>TRBV5-4|NA|NA|TRBJ2-7
TGTGCCAGCAGCCCCGATACAGTTAACCACGAGCAGTACTTC
CASSPDTVNHEQYF
>TRBV6-1|NA|NA|TRBJ1-2
TGTGCCAGCAGGGAAGGACAAATCTATGGCTACACCTTC
CASREGQIYGYTF
>TRBV28|NA|NA|TRBJ1-6
TGTGCCAGCGGCCGGGGGGATTCACCCCTCCACTTT
CASGRGDSPLHF
>TRBV7-9|NA|NA|TRBJ2-2
TGTGCCAGCAGCTTACCCAGGGGCGGAGGGGAGCTGTTTTTT
CASSLPRGGGELFF